This entry lists 28 T cell receptor beta chains sequenced from one sample in a study of blood T cell repertoires in COVID-19. Sequenced by immunoSEQ multiplex PCR; TCRdb stores in-frame clones only, minus some. The table lists over 300,000 clones, 89% of them singletons. Input material: PBMCs or T cells enriched from blood (not recorded which). These receptor sequences come from a woman between 35 and 50 years old who had recovered from COVID-19.

The chain recombines TRBV9 with TRBJ2-7, with 10 bases fitting TRBD1. This CDR3 spans 14 amino acids. Germline V gene lookup returns CDR1 SGDLS and CDR2 YYNGEE. The junction had 6 bases not matched to a gene; V was cut back by 4 bases and J by 5 bases. CDR3 sequence: CASSTWDRGHEQYF. CDR3 nucleotide sequence: TGTGCCAGCAGCACGTGGGACAGGGGCCACGAGCAGTACTTC.

This chain joins TRBV19 and TRBJ1-1; TRBD1 might be the D (5 bases). Germline values: CDR1 LNHDA, CDR2 SQIVND (reference sequence). V lost 3 bases, J lost 3 bases, and 11 bases lay in between. CDR3 size: 14 residues. CDR3 nucleotides: TGTGCCAGTAGTATGACAGTCGGGTACACTGAAGCTTTCTTT. This sequence encodes CASSMTVGYTEAFF.

The CDR3 is CASSPVGRVNTEAFF. CDR3 bases: TGTGCCAGCAGCCCCGTAGGCAGGGTGAACACTGAAGCTTTCTTT. The chain uses TRBV7-9 and TRBJ1-1, with D maybe TRBD1 (5 bases). Trimming shortened V by 5 bases and J by 0 bases, and 13 bases separated the two germline ends. The CDR3 covers 15 residues. Germline loops: CDR1 SEHNR, CDR2 FQNEAQ (reference sequence).

This chain links TRBV6-2 or TRBV6-3 with TRBJ2-7; D is uncertain. Germline V gene data show CDR1 as MNHEY and CDR2 as SVGEGT. The CDR3 has 14 residues. Trimming cost V 0 bases and J 3 bases, with 9 bases left between them. The CDR3 region has the DNA TGTGCCAGCAGTTACTCAACTCGAAGCTACGAGCAGTACTTC. Its translation is CASSYSTRSYEQYF.

This clone is a singleton in its sample. This chain joins TRBV4-3 and TRBJ2-3; 14 nucleotides agree with TRBD2. Germline V lookup: CDR1 LGHNA, CDR2 YSLEER. V gave up 2 bases and J gave up 3 bases; unmatched junction bases: 10. The CDR3 is made up of 19 amino acids. This CDR3 reads CASSQFDSGLAGVTDTQYF. CDR3 nucleotide sequence: TGCGCCAGCAGCCAATTTGATTCGGGACTAGCGGGGGTAACAGATACGCAGTATTTT.

V and J are TRBV13 and TRBJ2-7; weak D call: TRBD1 (6 bases). Germline V gene data show CDR1 as PRHDT and CDR2 as FYEKMQ (reference sequence). Trimming took off 6 bases at V and 0 bases at J, with 15 bases between the two ends. This CDR3 has 15 residues. For the CDR3, the DNA is TGTGCCAGCAGTCTGGGGGCCGTGAGCTCCTACGAGCAGTACTTC. Its protein product is CASSLGAVSSYEQYF.

V is TRBV4-2 and J is TRBJ2-7; TRBD2 matches at 11 bases. The trim removed 4 bases at V and 2 bases at J, leaving 4 bases unmatched. This CDR3 region has 15 residues. The germline V gene has CDR1 LGHNA and CDR2 YNFKEQ. CDR3 sequence: CASSLETSGTYEQYF. In DNA, the CDR3 is TGTGCCAGCAGCCTGGAGACTAGCGGGACCTACGAGCAGTACTTC.

The genes are TRBV7-9 and TRBJ1-2, with a tentative D call TRBD1 (6 bases). V shed 1 base and J shed 6 bases, with 9 bases lying between them. This CDR3 has 13 residues. Germline-derived CDR1 and CDR2 are SEHNR and FQNEAQ (reference sequence). The CDR3 here is CASSLEQGHGYTF. CDR3 in DNA: TGTGCCAGCAGCTTAGAACAGGGACATGGCTACACCTTC.

V usage is TRBV19 and J usage is TRBJ2-3; D gene unclear. The CDR3 is made up of 16 amino acids. Deletions cut 1 base from V and 5 bases from J, with 16 bases between. The germline CDR1 and CDR2 sequences are LNHDA and SQIVND (reference sequence). CDR3 sequence: CASSIVGRGTQDTQYF. The CDR3 DNA is TGTGCCAGTAGTATAGTCGGCCGCGGAACTCAAGATACGCAGTATTTT.

This clone has only a few counts. The chain links TRBV15 to TRBJ2-7; D might be TRBD1 (5 bases). Trimming removed 0 bases from V and 8 bases from J, with 8 bases in between. This CDR3 region has 12 residues. CDR1 LNHNV and CDR2 YYDKDF come from the germline V gene (reference sequence). The CDR3 here is CATSREGRQQYF. The CDR3 DNA sequence: TGTGCCACCAGCAGAGAGGGGCGCCAGCAGTACTTC.

The rearrangement joins TRBV5-3 to TRBJ1-2; 11 positions match TRBD1. TRBV5-3 belongs to the ORF category, with a function that is uncertain. The V segment lost 4 bases and the J segment 6 bases; nucleotides outside the gene matches: 20. The CDR3 length is 19 residues. CDR3 amino acids: CARSPRGQDRGREKNGYTF. The CDR3 coding sequence is TGTGCCAGAAGCCCAAGGGGCCAGGACAGGGGGCGGGAAAAAAATGGCTACACCTTC.

Worth noting for this clone: Other DNA sequences in the same sample also yield this CDR3. This chain links TRBV28 with TRBJ2-1; 7 bases are shared with TRBD1. The length of the CDR3 is 14 residues. Germline values: CDR1 MDHEN, CDR2 SYDVKM. With 3 bases clipped from V and 3 bases from J, the junction kept 2 bases outside the gene matches. The CDR3 region has the DNA TGTGCCAGCAGTTTCAGGGGGAGCTACAATGAGCAGTTCTTC. Protein sequence: CASSFRGSYNEQFF.

This sequence joins TRBV11-2 and TRBJ2-3, with a tentative D call TRBD2 (5 bases). This CDR3 is built from 15 residues. Trimming took off 0 bases at V and 4 bases at J, with 11 bases between the two ends. Germline values: CDR1 SGHAT, CDR2 FQNNGV. The CDR3 protein is CASSLDGIAPDTQYF. For the CDR3, the DNA is TGTGCCAGCAGCTTAGATGGTATAGCGCCAGATACGCAGTATTTT.

This rearrangement joins TRBV5-4 to TRBJ2-2; TRBD1 matches at 8 bases. After removal of 2 bases from V and 5 bases from J, the junction contained 8 bases not matched to a gene. CDR1 and CDR2 (germline): SGHNT, YYREEE (reference sequence). The CDR3 consists of 16 residues. The DNA of the CDR3 is TGTGCCAGCAGCTTAGGGAGGACAGGGATTACCGGGGAGCTGTTTTTT. Protein product: CASSLGRTGITGELFF. The whole variable domain, filled in from reference TRBV5-4 and TRBJ2-2, reads ETGVTQSPTHLIKTRGQQVTLRCSSQSGHNTVSWYQQALGQGPQFIFQYYREEENGRGNFPPRFSGLQFPNYSSELNVNALELDDSALYLCASSLGRTGITGELFFGEGSRLTVL.

The CDR3: CASSYSDRPYYGYTF. Written as DNA, the CDR3 is TGTGCCAGCAGTTACTCGGACAGACCCTACTATGGCTACACCTTC. This chain connects TRBV6-5 to TRBJ1-2; perhaps TRBD1 as D (6 bases). The CDR3 contains 15 residues. The V end was cut by 0 bases, the J end by 3 bases, with 11 bases between. CDR1 MNHEY and CDR2 SVGAGI come from the germline V gene.

The CDR3 region is CASSLRPGGGGAFF. CDR3 sequence (DNA): TGTGCCAGCAGCTTACGTCCAGGCGGGGGGGGAGCTTTCTTT. The genes are TRBV7-8 and TRBJ1-1, with D possibly matching TRBD1 (5 bases). The CDR3 runs 14 residues. The germline V gene has CDR1 SGHVS and CDR2 FQNEAQ. Trimming stripped 2 bases from V and 10 bases from J, with 17 bases between.

This rearrangement joins TRBV7-2 to TRBJ2-2; 11 bases agree with TRBD2. Germline CDR1 is SGHTA and CDR2 is FQGNSA. The V gene end was trimmed by 10 bases and the J gene end by 4 bases; junction bases not matched to a gene: 11. This CDR3 contains 16 residues. The CDR3 DNA sequence: TGTGCCATTCTCATAGCGGGGGGGCCGGCCACCGGGGAGCTGTTTTTT. Its translation is CAILIAGGPATGELFF.

V gene TRBV7-9 combines with J gene TRBJ1-5, with 7 bases fitting TRBD1. The junction had 11 bases not matched to a gene; V was cut back by 2 bases and J by 4 bases. There are 17 residues in the CDR3. Germline V gene lookup returns CDR1 SEHNR and CDR2 FQNEAQ (reference sequence). The CDR3 bases are TGTGCCAGCAGCTTACGTACAGGGGTCGGGGAAAATCAGCCCCAGCATTTT. Translated, it gives CASSLRTGVGENQPQHF. Complete variable domain (other parts from reference TRBV7-9 and TRBJ1-5): DTGVSQNPRHKITKRGQNVTFRCDPISEHNRLYWYRQTLGQGPEFLTYFQNEAQLEKSRLLSDRFSAERPKGSFSTLEIQRTEQGDSAMYLCASSLRTGVGENQPQHFGDGTRLSIL.

The CDR3 DNA reads TGTGCCAGCAGTGAAGCGACATATGCGCTTTTGACGGAAAATGAAAAACTGTTTTTT. Encoded protein: CASSEATYALLTENEKLFF. This chain uses TRBV6-1 with TRBJ1-4; no clear D. Trimming removed 0 bases from V and 5 bases from J, with 22 bases in between. Germline lookup yields CDR1 MNHNS and CDR2 SASEGT. The CDR3 covers 19 residues.

The chain has TRBV5-4 and TRBJ2-7; 9 positions agree with TRBD2. The trim removed 5 bases at V and 4 bases at J, leaving 10 bases unmatched. Germline CDR1 and CDR2: SGHNT and YYREEE (reference sequence). The CDR3 has 15 residues. CDR3 bases: TGTGCCAGCAGTCTGGGGGGTAGCGGGAGTTACGAGCAGTACTTC. Protein sequence: CASSLGGSGSYEQYF.

This clone has only a few counts. The chain joins TRBV5-4 to TRBJ2-7; 14 positions match TRBD2. V was pared by 2 bases and J by 7 bases, with 5 bases of the junction left unmatched. Germline lookup yields CDR1 SGHNT and CDR2 YYREEE (reference sequence). The CDR3 runs to 15 residues. In DNA form, the CDR3 reads TGTGCCAGCAGCTTCGGACTAGCGGGAGGTAAAGAGCAGTACTTC. This codes for CASSFGLAGGKEQYF.

V and J are TRBV5-4 and TRBJ2-2; the D gene is possibly TRBD2 (7 bases). V was trimmed by 4 bases and J by 5 bases, leaving 12 bases between them. CDR1 and CDR2 from the germline V gene are SGHNT and YYREEE (reference sequence). The CDR3 length is 14 residues. CDR3 in DNA: TGTGCCAGCAGCCTGGGGGGGCGGACCGGGGAGCTGTTTTTT. Translation: CASSLGGRTGELFF.

V is TRBV6-2 or TRBV6-3 and J is TRBJ2-7, with TRBD2 matching over 7 bases. The length of the CDR3 is 14 residues. The V and J ends lost 2 bases and 7 bases, in that order; junction bases with no gene match: 8. Germline V gene lookup returns CDR1 MNHEY and CDR2 SVGEGT. As DNA, the CDR3 is TGTGCCAGCAGTTACAGGGAGGGACCTTTGGAGCAGTACTTC. Translating it yields CASSYREGPLEQYF.

This rearrangement joins TRBV12-3 or TRBV12-4 to TRBJ2-7; no reliable D call. The germline V and J ends were trimmed by 6 bases and 0 bases, with 6 bases remaining between them. This CDR3 spans 12 amino acids. In nucleotides, the CDR3 is TGTGCCAGCAGGCAGGCCTCCTACGAGCAGTACTTC. Protein product: CASRQASYEQYF.

The chain has TRBV21-1 and TRBJ1-5; TRBD1 is the table's D call, not checked against the DNA. TRBV21-1 counts as a pseudogene. CDR3 size: 17 residues. The CDR3, as DNA: TGTGCCAGTCCCCAAATGGACAGGGCGTCTAGCAATCAGCCCCAGCATTTT. It specifies CASPQMDRASSNQPQHF.

The chain links TRBV4-3 to TRBJ2-5; a weak D match, TRBD1 (5 bases). The CDR3 runs 17 residues. Per the germline V gene, CDR1 is LGHNA and CDR2 is YSLEER. V was pared by 0 bases and J by 7 bases, with 21 bases between. The CDR3 nucleotides read TGCGCCAGCAGCCAAGATCTTGAAGGCGGACCAAGGGGGACCCAGTACTTC. Translation gives CASSQDLEGGPRGTQYF.

The chain employs TRBV29-1 and TRBJ2-7; 7 nucleotides match TRBD1. Per germline, CDR1 SQVTM and CDR2 ANQGSEA. The CDR3 extends over 13 amino acids. Trimming took 4 bases from V and 7 from J; bases not matched to a gene: 10. In DNA, the CDR3 is TGCAGCGTTGCGACTAAGGGGGCTGGGGAGCAGTACTTC. It encodes CSVATKGAGEQYF.

The rearrangement links TRBV7-9 to TRBJ1-5; D unresolved. The V end was cut by 11 bases, the J end by 1 base, with 12 bases between. This CDR3 has 13 amino acids. Germline CDR1 and CDR2: SEHNR and FQNEAQ (reference sequence). This CDR3 is CAGPRGSNQPQHF. CDR3 nucleotides: TGTGCCGGCCCCCGGGGAAGCAATCAGCCCCAGCATTTT.